The 4 T cell receptor beta chains reported below all come from one sample, sequenced in a study of T cell repertoires in cytomegalovirus infection (dated by TCRdb to about 2019). These reads were obtained on an Illumina HiSeq 1500. TCRdb applied fastp at Q25 and MiXCR to the public reads, then kept only in-frame beta chains. Each CDR3 protein gets just one entry, which takes the most common genes and DNA from the rows behind it. The sample table contains some 920,000 distinct CDR3 sequences; only one count was recorded for less than 35% of them. The biggest ten clones account for roughly an eighth of the sample. What the treatment or condition label conveys for this sample: in vitro stimulation with specific CMV peptide epitopes to enrich CMV-specific T cells. These receptors are not linked to any known antigen. The sample here was cultured CD8+ T cells from PBMCs, taken from culture after CMV antigen stimulation. The source of these receptors is a human donor in good health (CMV status not recorded). Some clones in this sample may be carry-over from other donors' samples.

This clonotype was picked up one time. This may come from a read error, since a much larger clone is one base off. The rearrangement uses TRBV7-8 and TRBJ2-7; 7 positions agree with TRBD2. There are 16 residues in the CDR3. In germline, CDR1 is SGHVS, CDR2 FQNEAQ. This CDR3 is CTSSFIGAGPNDEQYF. The CDR3 nucleotides are TGTACCAGCAGCTTTATAGGAGCGGGGCCCAATGACGAGCAGTACTTC.

This clonotype has more than one count but fewer than ten. The rearrangement uses TRBV6-5 and TRBJ1-2; 7 bases map to TRBD1. The ends lost 5 bases at V and 8 bases at J; junction bases unmatched: 14. From germline, CDR1 is MNHEY and CDR2 SVGAGI. The CDR3 spans 15 residues. CDR3 bases: TGTGCCAGCAGTCCCCAGGGGGGACGAACAGAGGGCTACACCTTC. Protein: CASSPQGGRTEGYTF.

Turning to this clonotype: An end of the junction does not agree with germline; a read error may underlie this. The chain employs TRBV7-6 and TRBJ2-2; 13 nucleotides align to TRBD2. The germline V gene has CDR1 SGHVS and CDR2 FNYEAQ. CDR3 size: 18 residues. CDR3 in DNA: TGTGCTAGCAGCCTCGGCAGGACTAGCGGGGGCAGGACCGGGGAGCTGTTTTTT. Protein sequence: CASSLGRTSGGRTGELFF. The full variable domain, rest sourced from reference TRBV7-6 and TRBJ2-2, is GAGVSQSPRYKVTKRGQDVALRCDPISGHVSLYWYRQALGQGPEFLTYFNYEAQQDKSGLPNDRFSAERPEGSISTLTIQRTEQRDSAMYRCASSLGRTSGGRTGELFFGEGSRLTVL.

This clonotype has ten or more counts. The chain joins TRBV7-6 to TRBJ2-5, with D perhaps matching TRBD1 or TRBD2 (5 bases each). Between the trimmed V and J ends, which lost 1 base and 5 bases, there was a span of 14 bases. The germline gives CDR1 SGHVS, CDR2 FNYEAQ. The CDR3 extends over 15 amino acids. CDR3 sequence: CASSLGHSWGETQYF. In nucleotides, the CDR3 is TGTGCCAGCAGCTTAGGACACTCCTGGGGGGAGACCCAGTACTTC.